The 25 T cell receptor beta chains presented below share a single source sample, sequenced in a study of low-dose radiotherapy and immunotherapy resistance in tumors. Both TCRalpha and TCRbeta chains were reverse transcribed with V-gene-specific primers. The TCRs were subjected to amplification over roughly 18 PCR cycles employing a constant-region primer in conjunction with a V-primer adapter. Using its own MiXCR run on the reads, TCRdb lists one record per CDR3 protein. The repertoire holds under 95,000 distinct CDR3 sequences, with 18% as singletons. Described time point: before trial treatment. The source was PBMCs, collected before treatment. Source of these receptors: a male donor with prostate cancer.

This clonotype was counted many times. V usage is TRBV6-2 or TRBV6-3 and J usage is TRBJ1-1; unclear D gene. In germline, CDR1 is MNHEY, CDR2 SVGEGT. Between the trimmed V and J ends, which lost 5 bases and 4 bases, there was a span of 8 bases. The length of the CDR3 is 12 residues. Here the CDR3 DNA reads TGTGCCAGCAGTGGGCTGTCCACTGAAGCTTTCTTT. Amino acids: CASSGLSTEAFF.

This clonotype was seen ten or more times. This sequence joins TRBV29-1 and TRBJ2-3, with D unclear. The CDR3 extends over 11 amino acids. Germline CDR1 reads SQVTM; CDR2 reads ANQGSEA. Between the trimmed V and J ends, which lost 3 bases and 6 bases, there was a span of 7 bases. This CDR3 reads CSVDRSDTQYF. CDR3 bases: TGCAGCGTTGATCGGTCGGATACGCAGTATTTT.

This clonotype was counted at least ten times. J is TRBJ2-7 and V is TRBV11-2; D ambiguous. The CDR3 contains 13 residues. The V gene lost 1 base and the J gene lost 2 bases, with 6 bases spanning the gap. The V gene's germline CDR1 is SGHAT and CDR2 FQNNGV. The CDR3 coding sequence is TGTGCCAGCAGCTTAGGGTGGGCCTACGAGCAGTACTTC. This codes for CASSLGWAYEQYF.

This clonotype was observed many times. One junction end disagrees with the germline gene, perhaps due to a read error. This chain joins TRBV13 and TRBJ2-7, with 8 nucleotides matching TRBD2. CDR3 length: 12 amino acids. Germline V gene sequence: CDR1 PRHDT, CDR2 FYEKMQ (reference sequence). The CDR3 is CASSLGTSGAYF. The CDR3 region has the DNA TGTGCCAGCAGCTTAGGAACTAGCGGCGCCTATTTC. Full variable domain (missing parts from reference TRBV13 and TRBJ2-7): AAGVIQSPRHLIKEKRETATLKCYPIPRHDTVYWYQQGPGQDPQFLISFYEKMQSDKGSIPDRFSAQQFSDYHSELNMSSLELGDSALYFCASSLGTSGAYFGPGTRLTVT.

This clonotype was detected many times. V is TRBV5-4 and J is TRBJ2-2; D unresolved. This CDR3 contains 15 residues. V was cut by 2 bases and J by 7 bases, with 15 bases left in between. Germline-derived CDR1 and CDR2 are SGHNT and YYREEE (reference sequence). The DNA for the CDR3 is TGTGCCAGCAGCTTCGATCGGCGAGTTGTCGGGGAGCTGTTTTTT. It specifies CASSFDRRVVGELFF.

This clonotype has at least ten counts. The genes are TRBV19 and TRBJ1-4, with 7 bases aligning to TRBD1. Trimming removed 6 bases from V and 5 bases from J; junction bases left unmatched: 6. Germline V gives CDR1 LNHDA, CDR2 SQIVND (reference sequence). This CDR3 has 14 amino acids. CDR3: CASRQPGGNEKLFF. In DNA form, the CDR3 reads TGTGCCAGTAGGCAACCAGGGGGGAATGAAAAACTGTTTTTT.

This clonotype has at least ten counts. V is TRBV19 and J is TRBJ2-7, with 7 bases fitting TRBD1. Germline V gene data show CDR1 as LNHDA and CDR2 as SQIVND (reference sequence). The V segment lost 5 bases and the J segment 2 bases; nucleotides outside the gene matches: 9. There are 15 residues in the CDR3. CDR3 region: CASSARGQTTYEQYF. DNA of the CDR3: TGTGCCAGTAGTGCCCGGGGACAGACTACCTACGAGCAGTACTTC.

This clonotype was seen at least ten times. The rearrangement joins TRBV7-2 to TRBJ2-2; 7 nucleotides agree with TRBD2. The ends lost 8 bases at V and 0 bases at J; junction bases unmatched: 6. In germline, CDR1 is SGHTA, CDR2 FQGNSA. The length of the CDR3 is 15 residues. The CDR3 loop is CASFPLAANTGELFF. The CDR3 DNA sequence: TGTGCCAGCTTCCCCCTAGCGGCGAACACCGGGGAGCTGTTTTTT.

CDR3 in amino acids: CANRLGTGSLVNEQFF. CDR3 sequence (DNA): TGCGCCAACAGACTGGGGACAGGTTCCCTAGTCAATGAGCAGTTCTTC. The chain joins TRBV5-1 to TRBJ2-1; 8 nucleotides agree with TRBD1. The CDR3 loop spans 16 amino acids. The germline V gene has CDR1 SGHRS and CDR2 YFSETQ. V lost 9 bases, J lost 6 bases, and 17 bases stayed unmatched.

This clonotype was observed at least ten times. This chain connects TRBV18 to TRBJ1-4, with D possibly TRBD1 on 6 matching bases. CDR3 size: 15 residues. CDR1 is KGHSH, CDR2 LQKENI, per germline. V was cut by 2 bases and J by 10 bases, with 17 bases left in between. CDR3 sequence reads: CASSPETGTNGKLFF. The CDR3 nucleotides read TGTGCCAGCTCACCAGAGACAGGCACCAACGGAAAACTGTTTTTT.

A remark on this clonotype: A read error may explain this, as a much larger clone is one base away. The rearrangement links TRBV19 to TRBJ2-7, with 7 bases identical to TRBD2. The V segment lost 7 bases and the J segment 2 bases; nucleotides outside the gene matches: 8. Germline V gene data show CDR1 as LNHDA and CDR2 as SQIVND (reference sequence). CDR3 length equals 14 residues. CDR3 loop: CASKGGAYAYEQYF. The CDR3 DNA follows: TGTGCCAGTAAGGGAGGGGCCTACGCCTACGAGCAGTACTTC.

This clonotype was recorded many times. J is TRBJ2-6 and V is TRBV5-6, with 8 nucleotides matching TRBD1. CDR1 and CDR2 from the germline V gene are SGHDT and YYEEEE. J was trimmed by 2 bases and V by 5 bases; bases with no gene match: 6. The CDR3 is made up of 16 amino acids. CDR3 DNA: TGTGCCAGCAGGGGGCAGGGGGCACCTGGGGCCAACGTCCTGACTTTC. Amino acids: CASRGQGAPGANVLTF.

There are many counts of this clonotype. CDR3 residues: CSATVSPNEQYF. The CDR3 region has the DNA TGCAGTGCCACAGTCTCTCCGAACGAGCAGTACTTC. The V gene is TRBV20-1, the J gene TRBJ2-7, with unresolved D. Trimming took 6 bases from V and 5 from J, leaving 14 bases between them. The CDR3 has 12 amino acids. CDR1 is DFQATT, CDR2 SNEGSKA, per germline (reference sequence).

This clonotype was counted at least ten times. The chain joins TRBV5-1 to TRBJ2-4, with D perhaps matching TRBD2 (6 bases). The CDR3 contains 16 residues. Germline V gives CDR1 SGHRS, CDR2 YFSETQ. V lost 1 base and J lost 4, with 15 bases in between. The CDR3 coding sequence is TGCGCCAGCAGCTTGAGAGTAGCGGATGGAAAAAACATTCAGTACTTC. Translated: CASSLRVADGKNIQYF.

This clonotype was seen ten or more times. V gene TRBV11-2 combines with J gene TRBJ2-5; D is uncertain. This CDR3 is 14 amino acids long. Trimming left V 5 bases short and J 2 bases short, with 12 bases between. Looked up from germline, CDR1 is SGHAT and CDR2 is FQNNGV. The CDR3 region has the DNA TGTGCCAGCAGCCCTGGTGTCAGGCAAGAGACCCAGTACTTC. Its protein product is CASSPGVRQETQYF. Based on the CDR3 plus reference TRBV11-2 and TRBJ2-5, the full variable domain is EAGVAQSPRYKIIEKRQSVAFWCNPISGHATLYWYQQILGQGPKLLIQFQNNGVVDDSQLPKDRFSAERLKGVDSTLKIQPAKLEDSAVYLCASSPGVRQETQYFGPGTRLLVL.

This clonotype was observed many times. V usage is TRBV10-3 and J usage is TRBJ2-7; 7 bases fit TRBD1. The V gene end was trimmed by 10 bases and the J gene end by 2 bases; junction bases not matched to a gene: 5. CDR1 is ENHRY, CDR2 SYGVKD, per germline. The CDR3 is 12 residues long. CDR3 amino acids: CATWTGTYEQYF. The CDR3 nucleotides are TGTGCCACTTGGACAGGTACCTACGAGCAGTACTTC.

This chain links TRBV6-1 with TRBJ1-1, with TRBD1 matching over 8 bases. The J segment lost 1 base and the V segment lost 10 bases, leaving 5 bases of the junction unmatched. This CDR3 is built from 13 residues. In germline, CDR1 is MNHNS, CDR2 SASEGT. In DNA form, the CDR3 reads TGTGCCACCCGGGGGACAGGGAACACTGAAGCTTTCTTT. Its protein product is CATRGTGNTEAFF.

This clonotype came up once. Possible read error: a much larger clone is one base away. The chain uses TRBV7-2 and TRBJ1-4; maybe TRBD1 (6 bases). This CDR3 is built from 15 residues. Germline assignment: CDR1 SGHTA and CDR2 FQGNSA. This CDR3 reads CASSLARRGYEKPFF. In nucleotides, the CDR3 is TGTGCCAGCAGCTTAGCGCGGAGGGGGTATGAAAAACCGTTTTTT.

V is TRBV6-5 and J is TRBJ1-6, with D perhaps TRBD1 (5 bases). V lost 4 bases and J lost 7, with 11 bases in between. The germline V gene has CDR1 MNHEY and CDR2 SVGAGI. This CDR3 region has 14 residues. CDR3 coding DNA: TGTGCCAGCAGTTTGGGGCAGACCAATTCACCCCTCCACTTT. Its protein is CASSLGQTNSPLHF.

This clonotype showed up many times. The chain uses TRBV6-5 and TRBJ2-7, with TRBD1 matching over 8 bases. Germline CDR1 is MNHEY and CDR2 is SVGAGI. The V gene end was trimmed by 10 bases and the J gene end by 4 bases; junction bases not matched to a gene: 6. The CDR3 has 12 amino acids. The chain's CDR3 is CATGQGRYEQYF. The CDR3 DNA reads as TGTGCCACAGGACAGGGTCGGTACGAGCAGTACTTC.

This clonotype was seen at least ten times. The rearrangement uses TRBV4-1 and TRBJ1-1, with no clear D. Trimming left V 5 bases short and J 4 bases short, with 11 bases between. The CDR3 spans 13 residues. Looked up from germline, CDR1 is MGHRA and CDR2 is YSYEKL. CDR3 nucleotide sequence: TGCGCCAGCAGCAACACCGCGGGCACTGAAGCTTTCTTT. It codes for CASSNTAGTEAFF.

Concerning this clonotype itself: This likely stems from a read error, as it lies one base from a far larger clone. V and J are TRBV5-1 and TRBJ2-2; D unresolved. CDR1 and CDR2 from the germline V gene are SGHRS and YFSETQ. CDR3 length: 13 residues. CDR3 sequence (DNA): TGTGCCAGCAGCGTGAGGATAGACGGGGAGCTGTTTTTT. This codes for CASSVRIDGELFF.

This clonotype occurred many times. The V call is TRBV4-2, the J call TRBJ2-6, with 8 bases lining up with TRBD2. The CDR3 extends over 18 amino acids. J lost 0 bases, V lost 4 bases, and 8 bases had no gene match. Germline V gives CDR1 LGHNA, CDR2 YNFKEQ. CDR3 residues: CASSRSGASSSGANVLTF. The CDR3 DNA follows: TGTGCCAGCAGCCGTAGCGGGGCGAGTAGCTCTGGGGCCAACGTCCTGACTTTC.

This clonotype was recorded many times. V usage is TRBV7-9 and J usage is TRBJ2-3; perhaps TRBD2 as D (6 bases). Trimming cost V 5 bases and J 0 bases, with 12 bases left between them. CDR3 size: 15 residues. CDR1 is SEHNR, CDR2 FQNEAQ, per germline (reference sequence). The CDR3 DNA sequence: TGTGCCAGCAGCCCATGGCTAGCGAGCACAGATACGCAGTATTTT. It codes for CASSPWLASTDTQYF.

This clonotype was detected ten times or more. The chain combines TRBV12-3 or TRBV12-4 with TRBJ2-5, with a weak D call TRBD1 (5 bases). The CDR3 contains 13 residues. Trimming left V 6 bases short and J 5 bases short, with 13 bases between. The CDR3 loop reads CASRSDKQETQYF. CDR3 bases: TGTGCCAGCAGATCGGACAAACAGGAGACCCAGTACTTC.